Each of the 8 T cell receptor beta chains below was sequenced from the same sample in a study of cytomegalovirus exposure and HLA in healthy donors. Vbeta (60) and Jbeta (13) primers were used in the PCR. Sequenced by immunoSEQ multiplex PCR; TCRdb stores in-frame clones only, minus some. The sample includes approximately 110,000 clones, about 70% seen only once; the top ten take roughly 2.7%. The sequenced sample was PBMCs. These receptors originate from a man in his forties or fifties in good health and CMV-seropositive.

This rearrangement joins TRBV7-2 to TRBJ1-5; unclear D gene. V lost 3 bases to trimming and J lost 0 bases, with 3 bases between them. From germline, CDR1 is SGHTA and CDR2 FQGNSA. There are 13 residues in the CDR3. CDR3 residues: CASSFYSNQPQHF. The CDR3 DNA reads as TGTGCCAGCAGCTTTTATAGCAATCAGCCCCAGCATTTT.

The chain links TRBV5-1 to TRBJ2-3; 15 nucleotides align to TRBD2. Germline CDR1 reads SGHRS; CDR2 reads YFSETQ. V lost 0 bases to trimming and J lost 3 bases; unmatched junction nucleotides: 5. This CDR3 is 18 amino acids long. The CDR3 DNA sequence: TGCGCCAGCAGCTTGGGAGGACTAGCGGGAGGGAGGACAGATACGCAGTATTTT. It codes for CASSLGGLAGGRTDTQYF.

The chain has TRBV27 and TRBJ1-4, with 9 positions matching TRBD1. CDR3 length equals 14 residues. In germline, CDR1 is MNHEY, CDR2 SMNVEV (reference sequence). The ends lost 5 bases at V and 7 bases at J; junction bases unmatched: 5. The CDR3 loop reads CASSPGTGTEKLFF. The CDR3 region has the DNA TGTGCCAGCAGTCCCGGGACAGGGACTGAAAAACTGTTTTTT.

Points on this clone: One end of the junction does not line up with germline, which may come from a read error. The chain combines TRBV4-1 with TRBJ1-1; 7 nucleotides match TRBD1. The length of the CDR3 is 15 residues. CDR1 and CDR2 from the germline V gene are MGHRA and YSYEKL. CDR3 protein: CASSHPGGKNTEAFF. The DNA of the CDR3 is TGTGCCAGCAGCCATCCAGGGGGGAAGAACACTGAAGCTTTCTTT.

A remark on this clone: The DNA is left out, because the CDR3 cannot be placed on it with certainty; the CDR3 is given as TCRdb lists it. The same CDR3 arises from other DNA sequences in this sample as well. This chain links TRBV18 with TRBJ1-1; TRBD1 reflects the table's D call only, with no check against the DNA. The CDR3 length is 17 residues, termini included. Looked up from germline, CDR1 is KGHSH and CDR2 is LQKENI. CDR3 in amino acids: CASSPRDFGTGITEAFF.

The chain is built from TRBV11-2 and TRBJ1-3; D perhaps matches TRBD1 (5 bases). V lost 3 bases to trimming and J lost 2 bases, with 8 bases between them. The CDR3 runs 14 residues. CDR1 and CDR2 (germline): SGHAT, FQNNGV. The CDR3 region is CASSLTGAGNTIYF. The DNA of the CDR3 is TGTGCCAGCAGCTTGACGGGGGCTGGAAACACCATATATTTT.

A remark on this clone: The sample has other DNA sequences that encode this CDR3 too. The chain links TRBV30 to TRBJ2-5; 9 bases are shared with TRBD1. Germline CDR1 reads GTSNPN; CDR2 reads SVGIG (reference sequence). V gave up 3 bases and J gave up 0 bases; unmatched junction bases: 20. The CDR3 is 20 amino acids. The CDR3, as DNA: TGTGCCTGGAGCGGCGCGGGACAGGGTTGTGACTGGGGGTACCAAGAGACCCAGTACTTC. Its protein is CAWSGAGQGCDWGYQETQYF.

The chain links TRBV4-1 to TRBJ1-6; TRBD1 matches 9 bases. Germline V gene data show CDR1 as MGHRA and CDR2 as YSYEKL. With V trimmed by 4 bases and J by 5 bases, 6 bases remained unmatched. This CDR3 has 16 residues. In DNA form, the CDR3 reads TGCGCCAGCAGCCCACTGGGACAGGGCAATAATTCACCCCTCCACTTT. It specifies CASSPLGQGNNSPLHF.